This T cell receptor (beta chain) was recorded in a study of identifying expanded T cells in peripheral blood. Overall study results and limits: Approximately two-week clone count variance significantly increased as total template count grew. Roughly 1.2 clones differed between technical replicates, versus around 16 and 19 over time.

There are 13 residues in the CDR3. The V and J ends lost 3 bases and 2 bases respectively, with 8 bases between them. Germline lookup yields CDR1 MNHNS and CDR2 SASEGT. Here immunoSEQ multiplex PCR was the method, and the copy in TCRdb shows in-frame clones only, minus some. The table lists about 98,000 clones, about nine tenths of them singletons. No infections or other immune events were documented during collection. On this clone: Its specificity is unknown.

The sample was blood. The sequence came from a person aged 18-69 years in good health. The genes are TRBV6-1 and TRBJ2-7, with D possibly being TRBD1 or TRBD2 (5 bases each). As DNA, the CDR3 is TGTGCCAGCAGTGACCGGGGCCCCTACGAGCAGTACTTC. It yields the protein CASSDRGPYEQYF.